This TCR beta chain was captured in a study of cytomegalovirus exposure and HLA in healthy donors (dated by TCRdb to the late 2010s). Study-wide context: In an earlier analysis of about 560 of the donors, 250 to 350 Gb of sequence data and 117 million unique TCR beta sequences from about 179 million T cells were reported. An early release covering about 600 HLA-typed donors comprised around 300 gigabases of sequencing data and roughly 85 million unique TCR sequences. Of the roughly 390 genotyped donors, approximately 80% fell in the genetic ancestry cluster associated with self-reported Caucasian donors. The study aimed to test whether cataloging public T cell receptors could reveal signatures of past pathogen exposure. The T cell repertoires of several hundred subjects were profiled by immunosequencing and related to cytomegalovirus serostatus. Besides the first cohort of approximately 710 subjects, a separate validation cohort made up of around 120 different subjects was used. To predict cytomegalovirus infection status, the study brought together high-throughput TCR immunosequencing, statistical association of individual TCRs with disease status, and machine learning. A later analysis re-analyzed previously published TCR beta repertoires from roughly 630 donors and added high-resolution HLA genotyping to study TCR occurrence patterns. In the later analysis, no new phenotypic data were used to find candidate immune exposures; instead, reliance was placed on TCR beta sequences and their occurrence across donors. To decide whether each TCR beta V gene segment behaved as functional or pseudogenic, an earlier analysis of some 570 of the donors relied on high-throughput TCR beta sequencing. Donor age, sex, ethnicity and CMV serostatus were compiled together with the repertoire data. In a later genetic analysis, genome-wide SNP genotypes for about 55% of the 666 donors were used, and that subset was treated as a discovery cohort. Every discovery cohort repertoire had been produced on one sequencing platform. Class I and class II HLA loci were covered by the typing at four-digit resolution. Typing coverage varied by locus: about 629-640 donors for A, B, C, DRB1 and DQB1; approximately 520 for DQA1; more than 600 for DPA1; roughly 450 for DPB1. About five DR-DQ haplotypes were handled as single units for association and clustering because linkage in the cohort was strong. Among some 410 genotyped donors of the cohort, an average of approximately 220,000 unique TCR beta nucleotide sequences was sequenced per donor, of which approximately 19% were non-productive.

The cohort consisted of 650 to 850 healthy bone marrow donors. All cohort members were sampled while nominally healthy, although unrecorded immune exposures were likely present. The donor was CMV seronegative and was included in the group of about 400 seronegative cohort members. Every donor gave a peripheral blood sample, and the peripheral blood mononuclear cells from that sample were used for TCR beta sequencing. The Qiagen DNeasy Blood Extraction Kit was used to extract genomic DNA from the blood cell samples. The protocol used for the library was the immunoSEQ multiplex PCR assay. For the multiplex PCR, a mixture combining 60 forward primers for TCR Vbeta segments and 13 reverse primers for TCR Jbeta segments was used. The CDR3 region of rearranged TCR beta genes was amplified from genomic DNA with a multiplex PCR assay. The Illumina HiSeq System was used to sequence the amplified TCR beta libraries as 87-base-pair reads. The authors' pipeline ran thus. A later analysis counted about 80 million unique TCR beta chains across the 650 to 700 repertoires, and roughly 11 million of these chains were shared by at least two donors. To remove PCR and sequencing errors, raw reads were error-corrected and collapsed into unique sequences using a nearest-neighbor algorithm that merged closely related sequences. V, D and J gene segments were assigned by aligning CDR3 sequences to IMGT reference sequences. For a sequence to be retained, at least a six-nucleotide match to both a V gene segment and a J gene segment was required. A rearrangement was called productive if the CDR3 had no stop codons and remained in frame with V and J, and every other rearrangement was called non-productive. CDR3 was defined by IMGT convention, running from the second conserved V-encoded cysteine to the conserved J-encoded phenylalanine. Sequences without an unambiguous match to a single V gene segment were excluded from the earlier analysis of about 640 of the donors. An earlier analysis of roughly 590 of the donors called V segments functional above 56.7% productive rearrangements and segregating when the between-donor standard deviation exceeded 5%. To diagnose cytomegalovirus status from the catalog of TCR beta chain sequences, a statistical classification framework was built. V and J gene assignment, in a later analysis, came from comparing TCR nucleotide sequences with IMGT/GENE-DB human TR gene sequences. In a later analysis, CDR3 sequences and most-parsimonious VDJ recombination scenarios were assigned using the TCRdist pipeline. In a later analysis, every TCR beta chain was defined by the combination of its CDR3 amino acid sequence and its V-gene family, and reads without a unique V-gene family were dropped. In a later analysis, 450 to 600 highly shared, low-generation-probability nucleotide sequences were removed to address suspected cross-contamination and a sequencing artifact. In a later analysis, a clonal expansion index for each public chain was calculated from normalized within-repertoire ranks of inferred template counts. In a later analysis, generation probabilities were computed with a VDJ recombination model fitted to out-of-frame rearrangements, and the resulting probabilities were checked against IGoR. A later analysis scored TCR-TCR, TCR-HLA and TCR-CMV co-occurrence with hypergeometric tests, applying a repertoire-size bias correction to TCR pairs. A later analysis estimated false discovery rates by permuting HLA or CMV assignments 20 times. In a later analysis, co-occurring TCRs were grouped using DBSCAN, with TCRdist sequence similarity added in when clustering inside HLA-allele-positive subsets. For co-occurrence clustering, repertoires with fewer than 30,000 or more than 120,000 public chains were excluded, along with roughly 5 repertoires with anomalous nucleotide sharing. TCRdb's version of the immuneACCESS table is confined to in-frame rearrangements and falls short of the full clone set. An unresolved V gene accounts for under half of the shortfall where checked; the remainder is of unknown origin. V, J and clone size are taken as reported in that table, and D and trimming were inferred from the DNA itself. In this sample the table shows approximately 170,000 clones, about four fifths of which occur a single time. The ten largest account for about 0.76% of the sample.

Regarding this clone: Its antigen specificity is not known. The record has no base qualities; no much larger clone is one base away.

Trimming leaves V shorter by 1 base and J shorter by 7 bases, with the junction holding 0 bases beyond the gene matches. Per the germline V gene, SGHRS is the CDR1 and YFSETQ is the CDR2. Including the terminal cysteine and phenylalanine, the CDR3 comprises 13 residues. CDR3 DNA only is kept here, 39 bases in frame from base 1. General study outcomes and caveats: It was suggested by the authors that the approach could potentially be generalized to other disease states and immunological phenotypes. Immune exposure information for the cohort was limited to CMV serostatus. An earlier analysis of roughly 570 of the donors showed that most TCR beta V segments appeared in productive rearrangements either about 87% or about 30% of the time, which broadly matched IMGT annotations. In both the original and validation cohorts, the classifier was reported to diagnose cytomegalovirus status with high specificity and sensitivity. Some IMGT-functional V segments, including TRBV6-2 and TRBV6-3, could not be told apart with the 87-base-pair reads, so those segments were excluded. Roughly uniform sequencing depth across donors was assumed in presence/absence analyses, although this assumption may not hold. Several of the top co-occurrence clusters appeared to be linked to parvovirus B19, influenza, CMV and Epstein-Barr virus, according to a later analysis. A cluster of highly shared sequence variants was judged likely to be a technical artifact of the sequencing pipeline. According to a later genetic analysis, donors in an Asian-associated ancestry cluster had fewer N-insertions in productive TCRs than the approximately 710-donor mean. In a later analysis, HLA-associated TCR beta chains were found to be more clonally expanded and to have lower generation probabilities than equally common non-associated chains. V-gene and J-gene trimming of TCR beta chains was associated with a missense DCLRE1C variant in a later genetic analysis, and the association was replicated in an independent cohort. A later analysis associated 15,000 to 20,000 TCR beta sequences with specific HLA alleles at a false discovery rate of 0.05. In this cohort, only TCR beta chains were sequenced, and detectable features were limited by the absence of alpha or paired-chain data. A further reported finding was that TCR beta sequences accurately predicted the HLA-A and HLA-B alleles for most subjects in the first cohort. Most CMV-associated TCR beta chains appeared to be HLA-restricted in a later analysis, and the HLA associations seemed to be driven largely by CMV exposure. Correlated functional status among segregating V segments might be attributable to linkage disequilibrium, but an unknown experimental factor could not be ruled out. Across donors, most TCR sequences were observed very rarely, whereas some public TCRs were present in many individuals. When HLA alleles, especially DR and DQ, strongly co-occurred, TCR associations were difficult to assign to individual alleles. The earlier analysis of 587 of the donors excluded about 16 rarely observed V segments, including chromosome 9 orphons, because counts were too low. In a later analysis, TCR association rates were found to vary across HLA loci, with the most associated TCRs seen for DRB1 alleles and the fewest for HLA-C alleles. In the study, approximately 150 TCR beta chains were listed as associated with cytomegalovirus. Because HLA typing was unavailable for some donors at each locus, only the typed subset was used in association tests. In vitro tests confirmed that a few of the cytomegalovirus-associated TCR beta chains recognize cytomegalovirus antigens.

This clonotype was sampled from a woman between 18 and 29 years old in good health and CMV-seronegative. Recombination joined TRBV5-1 with TRBJ2-4; 9 central bases correspond to TRBD2. Material: PBMCs. The CDR3 protein is CASSLTSGNIQYF. The sequenced DNA is TGCGCCAGCAGCTTGACTAGCGGGAACATTCAGTACTTC. Reference TRBV5-1 and TRBJ2-4 genes cover what lies past the CDR3, so the full variable domain is KAGVTQTPRYLIKTRGQQVTLSCSPISGHRSVSWYQQTPGQGLQFLFEYFSETQRNKGNFPGRFSGRQFSNSRSEMNVSTLELGDSALYLCASSLTSGNIQYFGAGTRLSVL.